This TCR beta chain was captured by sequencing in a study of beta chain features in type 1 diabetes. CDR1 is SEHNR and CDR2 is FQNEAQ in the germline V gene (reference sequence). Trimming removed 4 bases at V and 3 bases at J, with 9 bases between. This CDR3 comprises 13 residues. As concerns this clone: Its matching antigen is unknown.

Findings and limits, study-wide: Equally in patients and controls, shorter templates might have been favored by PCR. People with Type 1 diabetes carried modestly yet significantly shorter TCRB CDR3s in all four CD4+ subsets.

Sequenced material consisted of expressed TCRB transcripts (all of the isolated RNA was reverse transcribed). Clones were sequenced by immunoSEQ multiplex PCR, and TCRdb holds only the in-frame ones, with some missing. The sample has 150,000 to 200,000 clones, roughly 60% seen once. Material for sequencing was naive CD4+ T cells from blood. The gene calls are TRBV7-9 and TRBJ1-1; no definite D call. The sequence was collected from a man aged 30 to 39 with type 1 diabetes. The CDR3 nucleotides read TGTGCCAGCAGCTGGGGAAAGGACACTGAAGCTTTCTTT. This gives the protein CASSWGKDTEAFF.